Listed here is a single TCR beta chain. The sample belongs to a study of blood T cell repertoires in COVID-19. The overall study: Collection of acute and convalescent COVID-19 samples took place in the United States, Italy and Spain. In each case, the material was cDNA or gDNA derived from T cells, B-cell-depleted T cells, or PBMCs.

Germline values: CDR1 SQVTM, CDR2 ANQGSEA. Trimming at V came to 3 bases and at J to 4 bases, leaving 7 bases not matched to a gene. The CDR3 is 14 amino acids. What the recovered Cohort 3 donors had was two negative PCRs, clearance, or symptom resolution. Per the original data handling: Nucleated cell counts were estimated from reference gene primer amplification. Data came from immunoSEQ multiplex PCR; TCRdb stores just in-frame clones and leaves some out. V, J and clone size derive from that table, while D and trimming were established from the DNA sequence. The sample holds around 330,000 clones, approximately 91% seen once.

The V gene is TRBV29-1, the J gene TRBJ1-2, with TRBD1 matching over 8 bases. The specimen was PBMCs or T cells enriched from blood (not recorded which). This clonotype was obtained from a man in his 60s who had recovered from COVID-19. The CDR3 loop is CSVDHGTGGYGYTF. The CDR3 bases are TGCAGCGTTGATCATGGGACAGGAGGCTATGGCTACACCTTC.